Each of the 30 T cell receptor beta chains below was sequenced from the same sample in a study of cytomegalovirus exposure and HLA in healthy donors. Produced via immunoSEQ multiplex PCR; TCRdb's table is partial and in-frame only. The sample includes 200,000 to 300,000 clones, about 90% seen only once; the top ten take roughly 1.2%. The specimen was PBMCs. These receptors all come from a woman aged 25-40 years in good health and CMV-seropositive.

The CDR3 DNA follows: TGTGCCAGCAGCAGAGTTCGACAGGGCCAAGAGACCCAGTACTTC. Its protein product is CASSRVRQGQETQYF. The chain combines TRBV27 with TRBJ2-5, with 7 nucleotides matching TRBD1. With 6 bases clipped from V and 1 base from J, the junction kept 8 bases outside the gene matches. Germline values: CDR1 MNHEY, CDR2 SMNVEV (reference sequence). The CDR3 is made up of 15 amino acids.

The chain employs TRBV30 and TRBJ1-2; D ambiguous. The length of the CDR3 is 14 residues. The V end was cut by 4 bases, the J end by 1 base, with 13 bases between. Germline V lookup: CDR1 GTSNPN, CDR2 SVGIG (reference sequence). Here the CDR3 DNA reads TGTGCCTGGACTCTTCCGGGGATTAACTATGGCTACACCTTC. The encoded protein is CAWTLPGINYGYTF.

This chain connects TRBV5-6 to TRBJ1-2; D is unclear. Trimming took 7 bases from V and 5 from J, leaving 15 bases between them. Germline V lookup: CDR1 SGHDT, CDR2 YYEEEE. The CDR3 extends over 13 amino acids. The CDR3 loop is CASAGYLRYGYTF. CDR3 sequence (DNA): TGTGCCAGCGCCGGTTATCTTCGATATGGCTACACCTTC.

CDR3 DNA: TGTGCCAGCAGTGAACAGGGATTGTACGAGCAGTACTTC. This encodes CASSEQGLYEQYF. V is TRBV6-1 and J is TRBJ2-7; a weak D match, TRBD1 (5 bases). The CDR3 extends over 13 amino acids. V was pared by 2 bases and J by 4 bases, with 9 bases between. Germline assignment: CDR1 MNHNS and CDR2 SASEGT.

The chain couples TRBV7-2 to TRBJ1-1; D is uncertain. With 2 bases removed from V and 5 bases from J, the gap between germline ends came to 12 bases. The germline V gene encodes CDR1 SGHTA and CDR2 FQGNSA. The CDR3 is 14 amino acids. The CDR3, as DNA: TGTGCCAGCAGCTTATATCTTGAGGGAACTGAAGCTTTCTTT. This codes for CASSLYLEGTEAFF.

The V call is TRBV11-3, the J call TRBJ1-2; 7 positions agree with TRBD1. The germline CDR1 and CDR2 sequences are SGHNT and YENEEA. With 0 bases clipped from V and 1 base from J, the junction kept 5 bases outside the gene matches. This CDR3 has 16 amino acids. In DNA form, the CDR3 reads TGTGCCAGCAGCTTAGAAGGGACAGCCTATAACTATGGCTACACCTTC. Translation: CASSLEGTAYNYGYTF. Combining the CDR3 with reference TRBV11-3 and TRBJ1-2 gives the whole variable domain EAGVVQSPRYKIIEKKQPVAFWCNPISGHNTLYWYLQNLGQGPELLIRYENEEAVDDSQLPKDRFSAERLKGVDSTLKIQPAELGDSAVYLCASSLEGTAYNYGYTFGSGTRLTVV.

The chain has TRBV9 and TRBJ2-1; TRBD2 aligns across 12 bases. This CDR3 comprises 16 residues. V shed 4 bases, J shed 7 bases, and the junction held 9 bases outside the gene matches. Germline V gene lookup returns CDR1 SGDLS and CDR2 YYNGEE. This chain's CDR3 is CASSSRAGLAGNEQFF. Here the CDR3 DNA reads TGTGCCAGCAGCTCAAGAGCAGGACTAGCGGGGAATGAGCAGTTCTTC. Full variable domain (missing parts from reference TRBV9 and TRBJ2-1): DSGVTQTPKHLITATGQRVTLRCSPRSGDLSVYWYQQSLDQGLQFLIQYYNGEERAKGNILERFSAQQFPDLHSELNLSSLELGDSALYFCASSSRAGLAGNEQFFGPGTRLTVL.

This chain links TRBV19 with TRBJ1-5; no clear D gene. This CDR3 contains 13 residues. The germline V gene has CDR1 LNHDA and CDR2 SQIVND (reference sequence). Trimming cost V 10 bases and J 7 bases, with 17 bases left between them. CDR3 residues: CATSRPPRQPQHF. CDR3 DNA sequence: TGTGCCACTTCCCGGCCACCGAGGCAGCCCCAGCATTTT.

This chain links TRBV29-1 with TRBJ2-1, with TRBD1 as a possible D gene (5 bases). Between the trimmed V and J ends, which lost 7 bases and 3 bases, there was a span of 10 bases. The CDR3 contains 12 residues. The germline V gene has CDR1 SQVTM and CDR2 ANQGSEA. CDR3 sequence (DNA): TGCAGCGGGTGGGGCAGCTACAATGAGCAGTTCTTC. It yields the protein CSGWGSYNEQFF.

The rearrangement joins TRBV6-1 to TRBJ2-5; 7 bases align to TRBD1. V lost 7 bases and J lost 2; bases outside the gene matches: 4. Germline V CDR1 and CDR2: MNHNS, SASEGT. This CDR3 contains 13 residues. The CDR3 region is CASILDRQETQYF. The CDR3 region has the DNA TGTGCCAGCATCTTGGACAGGCAAGAGACCCAGTACTTC.

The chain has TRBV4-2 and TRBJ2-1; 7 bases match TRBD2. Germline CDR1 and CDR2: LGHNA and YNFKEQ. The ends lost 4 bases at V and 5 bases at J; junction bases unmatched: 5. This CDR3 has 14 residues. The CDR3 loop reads CASSPQGRDNEQFF. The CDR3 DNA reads TGTGCCAGCAGCCCCCAAGGGAGGGACAATGAGCAGTTCTTC.

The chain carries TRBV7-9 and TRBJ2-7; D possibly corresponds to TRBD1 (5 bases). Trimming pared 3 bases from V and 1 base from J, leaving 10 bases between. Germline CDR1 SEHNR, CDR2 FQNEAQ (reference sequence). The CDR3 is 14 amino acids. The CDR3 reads CASSFSRVSYEQYF. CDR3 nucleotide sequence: TGTGCCAGCAGCTTTAGCAGGGTTTCCTACGAGCAGTACTTC.

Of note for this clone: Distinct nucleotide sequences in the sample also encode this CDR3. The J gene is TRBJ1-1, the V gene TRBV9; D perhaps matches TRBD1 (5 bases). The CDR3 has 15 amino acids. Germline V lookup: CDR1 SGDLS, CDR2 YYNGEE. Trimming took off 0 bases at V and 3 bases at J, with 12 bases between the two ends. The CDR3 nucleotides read TGTGCCAGCAGCGTAGGGAGGGGCGATGACACTGAAGCTTTCTTT. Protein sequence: CASSVGRGDDTEAFF. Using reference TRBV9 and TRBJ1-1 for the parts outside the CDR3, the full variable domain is DSGVTQTPKHLITATGQRVTLRCSPRSGDLSVYWYQQSLDQGLQFLIQYYNGEERAKGNILERFSAQQFPDLHSELNLSSLELGDSALYFCASSVGRGDDTEAFFGQGTRLTVV.

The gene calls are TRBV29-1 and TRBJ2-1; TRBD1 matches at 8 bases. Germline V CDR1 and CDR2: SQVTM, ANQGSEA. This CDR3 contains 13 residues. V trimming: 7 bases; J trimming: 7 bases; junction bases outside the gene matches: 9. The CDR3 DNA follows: TGCAGCGCCCCGACAGGGGATCGGAATGAGCAGTTCTTC. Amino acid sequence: CSAPTGDRNEQFF.

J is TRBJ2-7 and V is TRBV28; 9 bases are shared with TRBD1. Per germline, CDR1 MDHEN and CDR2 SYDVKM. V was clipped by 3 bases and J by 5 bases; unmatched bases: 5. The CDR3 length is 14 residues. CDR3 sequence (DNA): TGTGCCAGCAGTTTCGGGGACAGGGCCCACGAGCAGTACTTC. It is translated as CASSFGDRAHEQYF.

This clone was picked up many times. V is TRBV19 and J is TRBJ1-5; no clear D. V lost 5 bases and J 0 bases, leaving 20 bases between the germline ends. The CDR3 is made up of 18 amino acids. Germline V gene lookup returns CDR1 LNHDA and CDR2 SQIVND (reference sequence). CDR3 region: CASSPNGGRLYSNQPQHF. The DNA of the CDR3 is TGTGCCAGTAGTCCAAATGGCGGGAGGCTCTATAGCAATCAGCCCCAGCATTTT.

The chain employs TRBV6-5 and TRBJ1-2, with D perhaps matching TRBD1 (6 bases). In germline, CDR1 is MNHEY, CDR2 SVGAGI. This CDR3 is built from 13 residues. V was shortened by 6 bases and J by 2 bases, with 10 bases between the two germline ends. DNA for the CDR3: TGTGCCAGCAGACGACAGGAAAACTATGGCTACACCTTC. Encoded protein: CASRRQENYGYTF.

CDR3: CASSKGQGISGELFF. CDR3 DNA sequence: TGTGCCAGTAGTAAGGGACAGGGGATTTCCGGGGAGCTGTTTTTT. V usage is TRBV19 and J usage is TRBJ2-2; TRBD1 agrees at 10 bases. J gave up 6 bases and V 4 bases, and 5 bases lay outside the gene matches. The CDR3 runs 15 residues. Germline assignment: CDR1 LNHDA and CDR2 SQIVND (reference sequence). Supplemented by reference TRBV19 and TRBJ2-2, the full variable domain reads DGGITQSPKYLFRKEGQNVTLSCEQNLNHDAMYWYRQDPGQGLRLIYYSQIVNDFQKGDIAEGYSVSREKKESFPLTVTSAQKNPTAFYLCASSKGQGISGELFFGEGSRLTVL.

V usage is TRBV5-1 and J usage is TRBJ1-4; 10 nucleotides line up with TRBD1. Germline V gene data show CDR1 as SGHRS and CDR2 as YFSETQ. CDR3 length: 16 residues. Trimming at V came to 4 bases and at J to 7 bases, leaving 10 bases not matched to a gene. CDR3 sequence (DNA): TGCGCCAGCAGCCCTAATGGACAGGGGGGGATTGAAAAACTGTTTTTT. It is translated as CASSPNGQGGIEKLFF.

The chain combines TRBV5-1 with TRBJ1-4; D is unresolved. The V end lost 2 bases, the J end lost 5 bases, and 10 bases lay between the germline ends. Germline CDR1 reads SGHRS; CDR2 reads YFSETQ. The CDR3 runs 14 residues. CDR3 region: CASSLLLGNEKLFF. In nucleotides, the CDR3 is TGCGCCAGCAGCTTACTTTTGGGCAATGAAAAACTGTTTTTT.

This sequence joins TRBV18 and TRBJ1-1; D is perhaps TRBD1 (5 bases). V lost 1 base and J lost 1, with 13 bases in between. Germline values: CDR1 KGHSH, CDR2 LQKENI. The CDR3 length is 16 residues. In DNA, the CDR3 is TGTGCCAGCTCACCACTCGTCGGGGGAGGGAACACTGAAGCTTTCTTT. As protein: CASSPLVGGGNTEAFF.

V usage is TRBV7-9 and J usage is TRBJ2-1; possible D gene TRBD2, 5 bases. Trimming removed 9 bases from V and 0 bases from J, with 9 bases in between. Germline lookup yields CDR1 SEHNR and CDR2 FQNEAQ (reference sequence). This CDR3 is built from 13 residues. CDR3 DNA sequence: TGTGCCAGTTTGGGGAGCTCCTACAATGAGCAGTTCTTC. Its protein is CASLGSSYNEQFF.

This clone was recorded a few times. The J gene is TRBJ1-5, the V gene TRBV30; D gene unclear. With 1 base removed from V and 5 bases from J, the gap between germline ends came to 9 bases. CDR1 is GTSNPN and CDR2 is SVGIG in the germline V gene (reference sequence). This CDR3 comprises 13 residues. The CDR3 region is CAWSEDGDQPQHF. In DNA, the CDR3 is TGTGCCTGGAGTGAGGACGGGGATCAGCCCCAGCATTTT.

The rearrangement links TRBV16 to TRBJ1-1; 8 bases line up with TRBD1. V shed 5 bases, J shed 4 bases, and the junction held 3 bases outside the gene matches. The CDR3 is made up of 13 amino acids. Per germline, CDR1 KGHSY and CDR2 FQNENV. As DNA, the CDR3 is TGTGCCAGCAGCGTTACAGGGGGCACTGAAGCTTTCTTT. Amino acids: CASSVTGGTEAFF.

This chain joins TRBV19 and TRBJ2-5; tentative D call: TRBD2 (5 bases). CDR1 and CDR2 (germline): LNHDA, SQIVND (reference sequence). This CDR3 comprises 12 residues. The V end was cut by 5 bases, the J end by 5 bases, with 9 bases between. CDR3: CASSRGLETQYF. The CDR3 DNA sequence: TGTGCCAGTAGTCGGGGTTTGGAGACCCAGTACTTC.

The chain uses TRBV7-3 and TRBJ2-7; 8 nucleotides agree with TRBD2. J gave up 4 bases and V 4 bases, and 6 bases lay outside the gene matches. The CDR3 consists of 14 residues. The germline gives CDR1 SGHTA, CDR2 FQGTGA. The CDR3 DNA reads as TGTGCCAGCAGCTACGATCGGGGGGGTTACGAGCAGTACTTC. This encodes CASSYDRGGYEQYF.

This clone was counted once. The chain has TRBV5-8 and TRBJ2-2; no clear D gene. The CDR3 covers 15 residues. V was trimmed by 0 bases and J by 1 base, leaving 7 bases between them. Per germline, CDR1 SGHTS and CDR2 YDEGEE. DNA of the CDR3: TGTGCCAGCAGCTTGGAGGAGCAGAACACCGGGGAGCTGTTTTTT. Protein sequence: CASSLEEQNTGELFF.

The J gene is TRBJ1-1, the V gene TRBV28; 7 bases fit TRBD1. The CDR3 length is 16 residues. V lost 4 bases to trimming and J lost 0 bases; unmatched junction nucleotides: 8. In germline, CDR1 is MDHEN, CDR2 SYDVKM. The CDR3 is CASSYTGTAMNTEAFF. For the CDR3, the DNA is TGTGCCAGCAGTTACACAGGGACAGCAATGAACACTGAAGCTTTCTTT.

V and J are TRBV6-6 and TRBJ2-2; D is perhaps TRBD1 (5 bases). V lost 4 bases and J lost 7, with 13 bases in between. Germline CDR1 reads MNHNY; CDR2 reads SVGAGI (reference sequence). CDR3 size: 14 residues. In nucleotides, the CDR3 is TGTGCCAGCAGTTCCCACAGGTCCCACGGGGAGCTGTTTTTT. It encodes CASSSHRSHGELFF.

The chain's CDR3 is CASSVMRQETQYF. In DNA form, the CDR3 reads TGTGCCAGCAGTGTCATGCGTCAAGAGACCCAGTACTTC. The rearrangement joins TRBV2 to TRBJ2-5; unclear D gene. Germline V gene sequence: CDR1 SNHLY, CDR2 FYNNEI. Trimming removed 4 bases from V and 2 bases from J, with 8 bases in between. CDR3 length: 13 amino acids.